This T cell receptor beta chain was captured in a study of shared clonotypes between healthy human individuals. From CD4+ cells came CD45RA+ naive and CD45RA-negative memory subsets. Clones were sequenced by immunoSEQ multiplex PCR, and TCRdb holds only the in-frame ones, with some missing. This table has around 700,000 clones, approximately 79% appearing once. This CDR3 has 11 amino acids. Trimming removed 8 bases at V and 11 bases at J, with 15 bases between. Germline-derived CDR1 and CDR2 are SNHLY and FYNNEI. Sequencing was performed on memory CD4+ T cells sorted from blood. Noted subset: CD45RA-negative fraction. The sequence came from a young woman in good health. The chain joins TRBV2 to TRBJ1-1; D remains unclear. As DNA, the CDR3 is TGTGCCAGCGGATCAACAGCGTCTGCTTTCTTT. Its translation: CASGSTASAFF.